The next 21 T cell receptor beta chains were all read from a single sample in a study of T cells after yellow fever vaccination. TCRdb reprocessed the 5' RACE reads with MiXCR, giving one entry per CDR3 protein. The sample includes under 50,000 distinct CDR3 sequences, 6% to 7% of them seen just once. The specimen was PBMCs, either bulk or a sorted T-cell subset (CD4+, CD8+, memory, or dextramer-sorted; not recorded which), collected 45 days after the yellow fever booster vaccination. These receptors all stem from a man between 25 and 39 years old who received the YFV17D yellow fever vaccine.

This clonotype was seen many times. The CDR3 DNA sequence: TGTGCCACCAGTGATCATACCTCTTCGACAGGGGGAAAAGCTTTCTTT. It is translated as CATSDHTSSTGGKAFF. V gene TRBV24-1 combines with J gene TRBJ1-1; 9 nucleotides agree with TRBD1. The ends lost 3 bases at V and 9 bases at J; junction bases unmatched: 13. Germline V gives CDR1 KGHDR, CDR2 SFDVKD. The CDR3 consists of 16 residues.

This clonotype has at least ten counts. The DNA of the CDR3 is TGTGCCAGCAGTGAAAACTATTACGAGCAGTACTTC. It translates to CASSENYYEQYF. V usage is TRBV25-1 and J usage is TRBJ2-7, with unresolved D. V was cut by 2 bases and J by 4 bases, with 6 bases left in between. The CDR3 extends over 12 amino acids. Germline V gene data show CDR1 as MGHDK and CDR2 as SYGVNS.

This clonotype occurred many times. The V call is TRBV7-9, the J call TRBJ1-6; possibly TRBD1 for D (6 bases). V lost 5 bases and J lost 8, with 13 bases in between. Germline assignment: CDR1 SEHNR and CDR2 FQNEAQ (reference sequence). The CDR3 sequence is 14 residues long. CDR3 amino acids: CASSEGPGDSPLHF. CDR3 coding DNA: TGTGCCAGCAGCGAAGGGCCAGGGGATTCACCCCTCCACTTT. The variable domain in full, with the rest retrieved from reference TRBV7-9 and TRBJ1-6, is DTGVSQNPRHKITKRGQNVTFRCDPISEHNRLYWYRQTLGQGPEFLTYFQNEAQLEKSRLLSDRFSAERPKGSFSTLEIQRTEQGDSAMYLCASSEGPGDSPLHFGNGTRLTVT.

This clonotype was observed at least ten times. This chain connects TRBV5-6 to TRBJ2-3; 9 bases map to TRBD1. The junction had 3 bases not matched to a gene; V was cut back by 5 bases and J by 2 bases. Germline loops: CDR1 SGHDT, CDR2 YYEEEE. This CDR3 contains 14 residues. The CDR3 protein is CASSTGGPTDTQYF. CDR3 nucleotide sequence: TGTGCCAGCAGTACAGGGGGCCCCACAGATACGCAGTATTTT.

This clonotype was observed many times. The CDR3 is CASSYSNGPSYEQYF. The CDR3 bases are TGTGCCAGCAGTTACTCGAATGGGCCTTCCTACGAGCAGTACTTC. V is TRBV6-5 and J is TRBJ2-7; no firm D call. The V gene's germline CDR1 is MNHEY and CDR2 SVGAGI. V lost 0 bases and J 1 base, leaving 10 bases between the germline ends. The CDR3 sequence is 15 residues long.

This clonotype occurred once. This may come from a read error, since a much larger clone is one base off. This chain uses TRBV1 with TRBJ2-6; the table's D call TRBD1 went unverified against the DNA. TRBV1 is termed a pseudogene. The CDR3 sequence is 17 residues long. CDR3 DNA sequence: TGCACCAGCATCACCTCCCCCCTACCCTCTGGGGGCAACGTCCTGACTTTC. It codes for CTSITSPLPSGGNVLTF.

At least ten counts were recorded for this clonotype. This chain connects TRBV6-1 to TRBJ1-1; D gene uncertain. This CDR3 is 14 amino acids long. V was clipped by 7 bases and J by 6 bases, with 18 bases between them. The germline CDR1 and CDR2 sequences are MNHNS and SASEGT. This chain's CDR3 is CASTRNPSQAEAFF. CDR3 DNA: TGTGCCAGCACCCGAAACCCCAGCCAAGCTGAAGCTTTCTTT.

J is TRBJ2-5 and V is TRBV19, with 15 bases lining up with TRBD2. Germline loops: CDR1 LNHDA, CDR2 SQIVND (reference sequence). V lost 5 bases, J lost 6 bases, and 10 bases stayed unmatched. CDR3 length equals 17 residues. DNA for the CDR3: TGTGCCAGTAGTCTATGGACTAGCGGGAGGGCCAGTAAGACCCAGTACTTC. Its translation is CASSLWTSGRASKTQYF.

This rearrangement joins TRBV20-1 to TRBJ1-6; 7 bases map to TRBD1. The CDR3 is 16 amino acids. CDR1 DFQATT and CDR2 SNEGSKA come from the germline V gene (reference sequence). V trimming: 6 bases; J trimming: 0 bases; junction bases outside the gene matches: 8. As DNA, the CDR3 is TGCAGTGCCCCCCGACAGGGAAGCTCCTATAATTCACCCCTCCACTTT. As protein: CSAPRQGSSYNSPLHF.

This clonotype was observed a few times. The chain joins TRBV20-1 to TRBJ1-2; a weak D match, TRBD1 (5 bases). Per germline, CDR1 DFQATT and CDR2 SNEGSKA (reference sequence). The CDR3 has 13 amino acids. V lost 0 bases and J 2 bases, leaving 7 bases between the germline ends. DNA of the CDR3: TGCAGTGCTAGAGAACCAGGGAACTATGGCTACACCTTC. This codes for CSAREPGNYGYTF.

In this sample, this clonotype turned up a few times. This rearrangement joins TRBV7-9 to TRBJ2-1, with 8 bases aligning to TRBD2. CDR1 is SEHNR, CDR2 FQNEAQ, per germline (reference sequence). The CDR3 length is 16 residues. The junction had 6 bases not matched to a gene; V was cut back by 2 bases and J by 3 bases. The CDR3 spells CASSLKAGEGYNEQFF. CDR3 DNA sequence: TGTGCCAGCAGCTTAAAAGCGGGAGAGGGCTACAATGAGCAGTTCTTC. Filled out from reference TRBV7-9 and TRBJ2-1, the complete variable domain reads DTGVSQNPRHKITKRGQNVTFRCDPISEHNRLYWYRQTLGQGPEFLTYFQNEAQLEKSRLLSDRFSAERPKGSFSTLEIQRTEQGDSAMYLCASSLKAGEGYNEQFFGPGTRLTVL.

There are many counts of this clonotype. The chain is built from TRBV9 and TRBJ1-6; D not resolved. CDR3 length equals 20 residues. CDR1 is SGDLS and CDR2 is YYNGEE in the germline V gene. The V gene lost 0 bases and the J gene lost 4 bases, with 23 bases spanning the gap. The CDR3 sequence is CASSVESGARRKNYNSPLHF. Written as DNA, the CDR3 is TGTGCCAGCAGCGTAGAAAGCGGCGCCCGCAGGAAGAATTATAATTCACCCCTCCACTTT.

At least ten counts were recorded for this clonotype. V and J are TRBV10-3 and TRBJ2-5, with 12 nucleotides matching TRBD2. V was pared by 4 bases and J by 6 bases, with 6 bases of the junction left unmatched. The germline V gene has CDR1 ENHRY and CDR2 SYGVKD. The CDR3 sequence is 15 residues long. The CDR3 sequence: CAISGLAGELKTQYF. In nucleotides, the CDR3 is TGTGCCATCAGTGGACTAGCGGGAGAATTAAAGACCCAGTACTTC.

This clonotype has a count of ten or more. The chain employs TRBV24-1 and TRBJ2-7; D is possibly TRBD2 (6 bases). The germline V gene encodes CDR1 KGHDR and CDR2 SFDVKD. V was clipped by 9 bases and J by 2 bases, with 13 bases between them. This CDR3 has 13 amino acids. CDR3 amino acids: CATCATSPYEQYF. In DNA form, the CDR3 reads TGTGCCACCTGCGCGACTAGTCCCTACGAGCAGTACTTC.

The chain uses TRBV20-1 and TRBJ2-7, with a weak D call TRBD1 (5 bases). The V end lost 3 bases, the J end lost 2 bases, and 14 bases lay between the germline ends. The CDR3 has 14 amino acids. The germline V gene encodes CDR1 DFQATT and CDR2 SNEGSKA (reference sequence). DNA for the CDR3: TGCAGTGCTAGTTCGCAGGGAATAACCTACGAGCAGTACTTC. The encoded protein is CSASSQGITYEQYF.

The genes are TRBV3-1 and TRBJ1-2; 7 nucleotides align to TRBD1. CDR1 and CDR2 (germline): LGHDT, YNNKEL (reference sequence). CDR3 size: 16 residues. The ends lost 4 bases at V and 6 bases at J; junction bases unmatched: 14. DNA of the CDR3: TGTGCCAGCAGCCCACGACAGGGTGCATATCAGGATGGCTACACCTTC. It specifies CASSPRQGAYQDGYTF.

Ten or more counts support this clonotype. The junction departs from germline at one end; a sequencing error may be responsible. The V call is TRBV20-1, the J call TRBJ1-1; the D is unclear. The germline V gene encodes CDR1 DFQATT and CDR2 SNEGSKA (reference sequence). This CDR3 is built from 8 residues. The CDR3 DNA sequence: TGCAGTGCCAACAAGGCGCTCTTT. Translated: CSANKALF.

This clonotype turned up a few times. CDR3 sequence: CASSVSWTNTEAFF. CDR3 DNA: TGTGCCAGCAGCGTCTCGTGGACGAACACTGAAGCTTTCTTT. The V and J genes are TRBV9 and TRBJ1-1; D uncertain. Trimming took off 2 bases at V and 1 base at J, with 9 bases between the two ends. Germline CDR1 SGDLS, CDR2 YYNGEE. This CDR3 is 14 amino acids long.

This clonotype was found many times. This chain uses TRBV20-1 with TRBJ2-5, with D possibly called TRBD1 or TRBD2 (5 bases each). Per the germline V gene, CDR1 is DFQATT and CDR2 is SNEGSKA (reference sequence). There are 13 residues in the CDR3. CDR3 protein: CSAGGVRAETQYF. The CDR3 DNA follows: TGCAGCGCTGGGGGAGTGAGGGCAGAGACCCAGTACTTC.

Many counts were recorded for this clonotype. V usage is TRBV24-1 and J usage is TRBJ2-2; 7 positions agree with TRBD2. V gave up 10 bases and J gave up 1 base; unmatched junction bases: 5. The CDR3 length is 14 residues. Germline V gene data show CDR1 as KGHDR and CDR2 as SFDVKD. CDR3 sequence reads: CATSGELNTGELFF. CDR3 in DNA: TGTGCCACAAGCGGGGAGTTGAACACCGGGGAGCTGTTTTTT.

Many counts were recorded for this clonotype. This chain connects TRBV7-8 to TRBJ1-1; weak D call: TRBD1 (6 bases). The CDR3 has 14 amino acids. Trimming took off 4 bases at V and 1 base at J, with 10 bases between the two ends. Germline V CDR1 and CDR2: SGHVS, FQNEAQ. CDR3 in amino acids: CASSSQGTNTEAFF. The CDR3 region has the DNA TGTGCCAGCAGCTCCCAGGGGACGAACACTGAAGCTTTCTTT.